This T cell receptor beta chain appears in the sequencing data of a study of shared clonotypes between healthy human individuals. General study points: For naive CD4 cells, roughly 5% of clonotypes were shared across a handful of donors. Read depth was anticipated to influence clonotype sharing among donors.

Profiled with immunoSEQ multiplex PCR; TCRdb holds only in-frame clones, not every one. This table holds fewer than 3 million clones, around 93% found once. Turning to this clone: Its antigen is undetermined.

The specimen sequenced was naive CD4+ T cells from PBMCs. Documented subset: CD45RA+ positively selected. The origin of this receptor is a man between 18 and 35 years old in good health. Some clones in this sample may be carry-over from other donors' samples.

The CDR3 spells CASSQAFGQANYGYTF. The CDR3 nucleotides are TGCGCCAGCAGCCAAGCTTTTGGACAGGCGAACTATGGCTACACCTTC. V is TRBV4-1 and J is TRBJ1-2, with 7 positions matching TRBD1. Germline V lookup: CDR1 MGHRA, CDR2 YSYEKL. The CDR3 is 16 residues long. After removal of 1 base from V and 2 bases from J, the junction contained 7 bases not matched to a gene.